The text below deals with one T cell receptor (beta chain). The antigen is unknown. The data were produced by immunoSEQ multiplex PCR, yet TCRdb's version contains in-frame clones alone and is incomplete. The data contain some 1 million clones, around four fifths of them singletons. Negatively enriched CD4+ T cells were divided by CD45RA into naive and memory. The data were obtained in a study of shared clonotypes between healthy human individuals. Study observations and caveats: Clonotype sharing among donors likely depends on sequencing depth. Generation probabilities were higher for clonotypes shared across all four sorted-subset donors than for unshared ones. Donor scarcity curtailed the genetic and exposure-history diversity represented herein.

The CDR3 runs 15 residues. V gave up 6 bases and J gave up 1 base, with 16 bases separating them. Germline lookup yields CDR1 MNHNS and CDR2 SASEGT. The TCR was taken from a young man in good health. Sample: memory CD4+ T cells sorted from blood. The subset was: CD45RA-negative fraction. The chain is built from TRBV6-1 and TRBJ2-7; tentatively, D is TRBD1 or TRBD2 (5 bases each). CDR3 residues: CASSRSGTGSYEQYF. The CDR3 nucleotides are TGTGCCAGCAGCAGAAGTGGGACGGGATCCTACGAGCAGTACTTC.